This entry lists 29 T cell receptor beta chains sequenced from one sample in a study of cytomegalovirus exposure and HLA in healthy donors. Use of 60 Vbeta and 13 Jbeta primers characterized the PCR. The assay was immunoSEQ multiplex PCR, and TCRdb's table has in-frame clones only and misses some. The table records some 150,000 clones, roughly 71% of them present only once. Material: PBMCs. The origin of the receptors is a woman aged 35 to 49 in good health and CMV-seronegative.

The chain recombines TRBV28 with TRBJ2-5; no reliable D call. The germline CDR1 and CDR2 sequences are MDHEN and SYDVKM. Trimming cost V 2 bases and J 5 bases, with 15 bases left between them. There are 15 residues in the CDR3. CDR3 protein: CASSLGSRSRETQYF. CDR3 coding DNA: TGTGCCAGCAGTTTAGGTAGTAGGAGCCGGGAGACCCAGTACTTC.

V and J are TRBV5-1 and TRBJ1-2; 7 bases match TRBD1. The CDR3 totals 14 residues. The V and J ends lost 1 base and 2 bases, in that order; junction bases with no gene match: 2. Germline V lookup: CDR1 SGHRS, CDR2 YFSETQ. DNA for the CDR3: TGCGCCAGCAGCTTGACAGGGGACAACTATGGCTACACCTTC. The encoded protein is CASSLTGDNYGYTF.

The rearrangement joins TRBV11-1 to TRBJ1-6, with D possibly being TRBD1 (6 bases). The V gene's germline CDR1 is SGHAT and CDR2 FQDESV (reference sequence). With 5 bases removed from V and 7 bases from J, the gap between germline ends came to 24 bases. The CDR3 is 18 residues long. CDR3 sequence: CASSPGPTGAGGNSPLHF. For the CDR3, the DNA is TGTGCCAGCAGCCCTGGACCGACAGGCGCCGGGGGGAATTCACCCCTCCACTTT.

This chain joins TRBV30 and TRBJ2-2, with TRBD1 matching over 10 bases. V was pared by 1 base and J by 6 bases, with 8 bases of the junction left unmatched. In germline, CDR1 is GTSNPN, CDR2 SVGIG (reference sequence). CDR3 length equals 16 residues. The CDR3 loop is CAWSAASGTGAGELFF. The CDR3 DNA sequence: TGTGCCTGGAGTGCCGCCTCCGGGACAGGGGCCGGGGAGCTGTTTTTT.

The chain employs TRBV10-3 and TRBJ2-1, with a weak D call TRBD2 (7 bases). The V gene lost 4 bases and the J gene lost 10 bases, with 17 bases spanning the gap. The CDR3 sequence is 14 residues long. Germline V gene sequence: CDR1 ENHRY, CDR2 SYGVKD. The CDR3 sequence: CAISGRGASGEQFF. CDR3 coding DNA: TGTGCCATCAGTGGACGGGGGGCTAGCGGAGAGCAGTTCTTC.

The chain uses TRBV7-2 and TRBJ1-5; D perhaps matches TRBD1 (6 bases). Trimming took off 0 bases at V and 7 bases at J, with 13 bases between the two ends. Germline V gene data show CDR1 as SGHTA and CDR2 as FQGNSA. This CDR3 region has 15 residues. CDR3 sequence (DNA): TGTGCCAGCAGCTTAGCCAGGGGAGGGATACAGCCCCAGCATTTT. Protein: CASSLARGGIQPQHF.

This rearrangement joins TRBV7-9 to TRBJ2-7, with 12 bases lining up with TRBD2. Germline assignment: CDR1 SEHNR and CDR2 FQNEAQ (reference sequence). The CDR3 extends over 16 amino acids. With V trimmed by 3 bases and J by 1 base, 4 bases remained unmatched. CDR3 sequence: CASSFPSGGASYEQYF. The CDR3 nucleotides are TGTGCCAGCAGCTTTCCTAGCGGGGGGGCATCCTACGAGCAGTACTTC.

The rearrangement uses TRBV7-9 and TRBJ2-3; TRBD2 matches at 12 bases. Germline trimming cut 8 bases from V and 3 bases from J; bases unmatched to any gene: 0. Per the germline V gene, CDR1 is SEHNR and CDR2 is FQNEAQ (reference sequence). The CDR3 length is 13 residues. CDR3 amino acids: CASGLAGTDTQYF. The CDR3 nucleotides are TGTGCCAGCGGACTAGCGGGGACAGATACGCAGTATTTT.

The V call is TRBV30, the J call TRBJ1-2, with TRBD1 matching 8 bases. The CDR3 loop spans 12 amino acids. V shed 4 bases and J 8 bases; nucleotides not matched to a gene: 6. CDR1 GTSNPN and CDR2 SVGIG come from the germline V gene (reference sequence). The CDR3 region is CAWIQAGGGYTF. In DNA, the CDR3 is TGTGCCTGGATACAGGCAGGGGGCGGCTACACCTTC.

As DNA, the CDR3 is TGCGCCAGCAGTACCGGGACAACGATAAATGAAAAACTGTTTTTT. It specifies CASSTGTTINEKLFF. The genes are TRBV10-1 and TRBJ1-4; D might be TRBD1 (6 bases). The CDR3 has 15 amino acids. Germline values: CDR1 WNHNN, CDR2 SYGVQD (reference sequence). Trimming stripped 5 bases from V and 5 bases from J, with 15 bases between.

CDR3 bases: TGCGCCAGCAGCTTGGGGGGGGAAGAGACCCAGTACTTC. Amino acids: CASSLGGEETQYF. The rearrangement links TRBV5-1 to TRBJ2-5; weak D call: TRBD2 (6 bases). Trimming stripped 0 bases from V and 3 bases from J, with 6 bases between. CDR3 length: 13 residues. The germline V gene has CDR1 SGHRS and CDR2 YFSETQ.

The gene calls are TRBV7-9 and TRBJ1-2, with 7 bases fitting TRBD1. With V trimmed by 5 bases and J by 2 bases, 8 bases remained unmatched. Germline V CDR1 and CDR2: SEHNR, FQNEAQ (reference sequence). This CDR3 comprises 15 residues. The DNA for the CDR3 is TGTGCCAGCAGCCCTACCACGACAGGGAACTATGGCTACACCTTC. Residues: CASSPTTTGNYGYTF.

The CDR3 spells CASSRDRGDEQYF. CDR3 nucleotide sequence: TGTGCCAGCAGCCGGGACAGGGGGGACGAGCAGTACTTC. The V gene is TRBV27, the J gene TRBJ2-7; 11 positions match TRBD1. After removal of 6 bases from V and 5 bases from J, the junction contained 3 bases not matched to a gene. Per germline, CDR1 MNHEY and CDR2 SMNVEV (reference sequence). This CDR3 has 13 residues.

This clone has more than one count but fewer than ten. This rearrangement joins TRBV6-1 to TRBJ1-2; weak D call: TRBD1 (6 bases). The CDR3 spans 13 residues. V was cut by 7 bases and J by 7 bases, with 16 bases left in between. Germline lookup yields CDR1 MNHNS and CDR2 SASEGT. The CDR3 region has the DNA TGTGCCAGCAAGGACAGAAACGTGGGTGGCTACACCTTC. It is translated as CASKDRNVGGYTF.

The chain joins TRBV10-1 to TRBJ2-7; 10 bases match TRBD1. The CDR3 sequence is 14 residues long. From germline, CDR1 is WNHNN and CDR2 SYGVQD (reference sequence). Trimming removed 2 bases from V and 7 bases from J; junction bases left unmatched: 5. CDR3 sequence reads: CASSEAGTGVEQYF. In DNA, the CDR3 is TGCGCCAGCAGTGAGGCCGGGACAGGGGTAGAGCAGTACTTC.

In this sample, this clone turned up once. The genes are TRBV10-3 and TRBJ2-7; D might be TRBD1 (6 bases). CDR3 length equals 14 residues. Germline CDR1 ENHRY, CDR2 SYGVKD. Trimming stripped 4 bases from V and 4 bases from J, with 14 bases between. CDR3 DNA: TGTGCCATCAGTGGAACAGGGTCTGGGTACGAGCAGTACTTC. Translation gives CAISGTGSGYEQYF.

CDR3: CASSLGTGLRGNTEAFF. The CDR3 DNA follows: TGCGCCAGCAGCCTAGGGACAGGGTTGAGGGGGAACACTGAAGCTTTCTTT. The rearrangement joins TRBV5-1 to TRBJ1-1; TRBD1 matches 9 bases. Trimming took 4 bases from V and 1 from J; bases not matched to a gene: 11. The CDR3 is 17 amino acids. Germline CDR1 SGHRS, CDR2 YFSETQ.

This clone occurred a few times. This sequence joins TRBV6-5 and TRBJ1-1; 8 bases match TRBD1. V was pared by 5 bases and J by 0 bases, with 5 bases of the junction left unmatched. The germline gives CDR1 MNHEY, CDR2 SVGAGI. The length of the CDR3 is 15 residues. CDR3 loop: CASSRQGLMNTEAFF. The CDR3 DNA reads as TGTGCCAGCAGTCGACAGGGGCTAATGAACACTGAAGCTTTCTTT.

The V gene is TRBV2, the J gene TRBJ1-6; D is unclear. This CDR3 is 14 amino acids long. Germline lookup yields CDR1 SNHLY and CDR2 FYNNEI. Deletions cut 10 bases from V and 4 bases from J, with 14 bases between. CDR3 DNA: TGTGCCACCAGGTTCGGGGATTATAATTCACCCCTCCACTTT. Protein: CATRFGDYNSPLHF.

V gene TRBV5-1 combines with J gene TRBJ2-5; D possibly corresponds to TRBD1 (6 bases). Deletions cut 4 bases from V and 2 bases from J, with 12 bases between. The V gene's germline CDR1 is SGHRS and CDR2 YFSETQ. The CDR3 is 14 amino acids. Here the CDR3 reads CASSSGDIQETQYF. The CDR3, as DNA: TGCGCCAGCAGCAGTGGGGACATTCAAGAGACCCAGTACTTC.

Here the CDR3 reads CSVAEVPTEAFF. Written as DNA, the CDR3 is TGCAGCGTTGCCGAGGTGCCCACTGAAGCTTTCTTT. J is TRBJ1-1 and V is TRBV29-1, with unresolved D. V was pared by 4 bases and J by 4 bases, with 10 bases between. Per the germline V gene, CDR1 is SQVTM and CDR2 is ANQGSEA. The CDR3 is made up of 12 amino acids.

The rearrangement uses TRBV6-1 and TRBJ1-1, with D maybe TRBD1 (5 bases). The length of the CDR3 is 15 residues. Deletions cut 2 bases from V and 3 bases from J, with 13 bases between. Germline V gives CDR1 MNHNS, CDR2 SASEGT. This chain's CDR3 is CASSEWGVLDTEAFF. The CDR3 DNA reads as TGTGCCAGCAGTGAATGGGGGGTGTTGGACACTGAAGCTTTCTTT.

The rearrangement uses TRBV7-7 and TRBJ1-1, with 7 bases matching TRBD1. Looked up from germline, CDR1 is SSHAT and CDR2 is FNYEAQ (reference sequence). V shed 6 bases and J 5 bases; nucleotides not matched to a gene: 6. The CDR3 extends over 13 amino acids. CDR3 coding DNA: TGTGCCAGCAGGTTCGACAGGGTTACTGAAGCTTTCTTT. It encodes CASRFDRVTEAFF.

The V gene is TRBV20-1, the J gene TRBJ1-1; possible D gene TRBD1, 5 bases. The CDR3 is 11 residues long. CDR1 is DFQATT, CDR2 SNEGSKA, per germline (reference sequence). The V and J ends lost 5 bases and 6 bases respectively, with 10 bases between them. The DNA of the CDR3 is TGCAGTGCTGACTCGGGGGCTGAAGCTTTCTTT. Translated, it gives CSADSGAEAFF.

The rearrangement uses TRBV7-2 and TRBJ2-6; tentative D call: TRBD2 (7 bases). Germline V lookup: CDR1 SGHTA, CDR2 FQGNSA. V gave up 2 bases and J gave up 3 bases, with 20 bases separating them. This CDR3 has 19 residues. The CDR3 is CASSLFRGDILFGANVLTF. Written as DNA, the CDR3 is TGTGCCAGCAGCTTATTCCGGGGGGACATCTTATTTGGGGCCAACGTCCTGACTTTC.

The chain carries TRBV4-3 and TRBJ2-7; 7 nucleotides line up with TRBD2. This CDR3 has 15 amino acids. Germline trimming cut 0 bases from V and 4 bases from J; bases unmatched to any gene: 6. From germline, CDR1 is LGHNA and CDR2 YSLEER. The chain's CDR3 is CASSQEWGGVYEQYF. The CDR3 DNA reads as TGCGCCAGCAGCCAAGAATGGGGAGGGGTATACGAGCAGTACTTC.

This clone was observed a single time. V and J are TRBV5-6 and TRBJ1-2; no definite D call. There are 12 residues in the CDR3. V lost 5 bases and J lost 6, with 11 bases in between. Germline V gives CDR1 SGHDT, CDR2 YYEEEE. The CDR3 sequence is CASSFRIDGYTF. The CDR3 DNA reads TGTGCCAGCAGTTTTAGAATAGATGGCTACACCTTC.

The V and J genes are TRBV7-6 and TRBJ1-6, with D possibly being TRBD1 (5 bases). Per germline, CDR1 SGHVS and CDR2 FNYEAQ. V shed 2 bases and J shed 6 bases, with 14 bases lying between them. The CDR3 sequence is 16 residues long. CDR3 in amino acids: CASSLWGGTGNSPLHF. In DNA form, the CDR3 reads TGTGCCAGCAGCTTATGGGGGGGTACAGGTAATTCACCCCTCCACTTT.

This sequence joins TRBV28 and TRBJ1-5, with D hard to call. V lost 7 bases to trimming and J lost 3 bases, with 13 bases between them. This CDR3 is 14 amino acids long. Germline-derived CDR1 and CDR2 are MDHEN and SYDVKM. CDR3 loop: CASTEAAPNQPQHF. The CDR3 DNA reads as TGTGCCAGCACCGAGGCGGCTCCCAATCAGCCCCAGCATTTT.